The text below deals with one TCR delta chain. The antigen is not known. The data were obtained in a study of Vδ1+ human thymocytes. The study, taken as a whole, reports: The authors advised highly purified populations and single-cell validation. Many TRG clonotypes were shared between donors; TRD repertoires were essentially private. Approximately 20% of thymic delta-chain sequences were Vdelta2, with few Vdelta3, unlike blood Vdelta1+ controls. Thymic TRG and TRD repertoires appeared highly polyclonal, with Gaussian CDR3 length distributions.

The CDR3 loop spans 22 amino acids. The germline V gene encodes CDR1 TSWWSYY and CDR2 QGS. Trimming took off 3 bases at V and 0 bases at J, with 32 bases between the two ends. Extracted RNA was reverse transcribed into cDNA. CDR3 amplicons came from multiplex PCR with pooled V-gene forward and constant-region reverse primers. TCRdb re-processed the multiplex PCR reads using CATT. This sample has tens of thousands of delta-chain clones; approximately 32% occur once, and the top ten carry roughly 1.5%. The chain recombines TRDV1 with TRDJ1, with D perhaps TRDD2 or TRDD3 (6 bases each). The receptor was derived from a boy under three years old who had congenital heart surgery. Sequenced sample: Vdelta1+ gamma-delta thymocytes from the thymus. Described subset: FACS-sorted CD3+ TCRalphabeta- TCRVdelta1+ TCRVdelta2- thymocytes. CDR3 in DNA: TGTGCTCTTGGGGATTTCCCGCCTTCCCGACAGAGGGGGGACCTGTACACCGATAAACTCATCTTT. This codes for CALGDFPPSRQRGDLYTDKLIF.